This TCR beta chain was found in a study of blood T cell repertoires in COVID-19. CDR3 length: 15 amino acids. Germline-derived CDR1 and CDR2 are SEHNR and FQNEAQ (reference sequence). V trimming: 0 bases; J trimming: 2 bases; junction bases outside the gene matches: 1. As processed by the authors: Reference gene primer amplification gave nucleated cell count estimates. Clones were sequenced by immunoSEQ multiplex PCR, and TCRdb holds only the in-frame ones, with some missing. V and J calls and clone size are those listed in that table; D and trimming were worked out from the DNA. The sample contains fewer than 500,000 clones, roughly 87% of which appear only once.

The chain uses TRBV7-9 and TRBJ2-3, with 8 bases lining up with TRBD2. The sequenced sample was PBMCs or T cells enriched from blood (not recorded which). The TCR was taken from a woman under 30 with acute COVID-19. CDR3 protein: CASSLASGATDTQYF. CDR3 bases: TGTGCCAGCAGCTTAGCTAGCGGGGCCACAGATACGCAGTATTTT.